The source of this T cell receptor beta chain is a study of T cells after yellow fever vaccination (dated 2019 in TCRdb). As for the study more broadly: Libraries from fractions with low cell numbers were prepared with the SMART-Seq v4 Ultra Low Input RNA kit. To follow T-cell clones before and after primary and booster YFV17D yellow fever vaccination, bulk TCR alpha and beta repertoires were sequenced over time. Two healthy male donors, one aged 18 to 30 and one aged 30 to 40 years, were included in the cohort. Blood samples were taken at several timepoints before and after primary and secondary immunization, and bulk PBMC replicates and cell subsets were isolated. Study-level results and caveats: Because abundant contaminating clonotypes from the bulk population could be contained in FACS-sorted repertoires, computational filtering was required. After the booster, most clones that had expanded after primary vaccination were detected again (roughly 96% of CD4 and around nine tenths of CD8), suggesting broad maintenance of memory. The study included only a couple of donors, which limits how far the findings can be generalized. The secondary T-cell response was weaker than the primary response but faster, peaking on day 5 instead of day 15. A small share of clonotypes occurred in both CD4 and CD8 compartments, likely arising from convergent recombination.

The table lists this clonotype with a few counts. Its antigen is currently not known. The record has no base qualities; no much larger clone is one base away. The label giving this sample's treatment or condition can be read as: live attenuated yellow fever vaccine strain. At each blood-draw timepoint, two biological replicates of bulk PBMCs were collected. PBMCs were isolated from peripheral blood using a standard Ficoll-Paque protocol. RNA was extracted with TriZol from bulk PBMCs, CD4 and CD8 fractions, and dextramer-positive and dextramer-negative fractions. V sheds 2 bases and J sheds 9 bases, leaving 17 bases between their ends. Looking up the germline V gene (reference sequence) yields CDR1 DFQATT and CDR2 SNEGSKA. The CDR3 sequence holds 14 residues, the cysteine and phenylalanine included. The DNA shown is the 42-base CDR3, in frame from base 1. Synthesis of TCR cDNA relied on 5'RACE template switching, a step that introduced a universal primer site along with unique molecular identifiers. cDNA synthesis was primed from both the TCR alpha and TCR beta constant segments. Library amplification used two PCR steps, and the second PCR step added sample barcodes and sequencing adapters. Sequencing of libraries was performed on Illumina HiSeq 2500 (2x100 bp) or NovaSeq (2x150 bp). For the original study's pipeline: MIGEC handled demultiplexing of reads and collapsing into UMI consensus sequences, while MiXCR performed V(D)J alignment. Vaccine-responding clonotypes were defined with edgeR using replicate PBMC samples, requiring FDR below 0.01 and a log2 fold change above 5 up to day 15. CD4 or CD8 identity was assigned to each bulk clonotype according to whether the clonotype was present at higher abundance in the sequenced CD4 repertoire or the sequenced CD8 repertoire. The public sequencing data were trimmed at Q25 with fastp and processed into clonotypes with MiXCR by TCRdb, which kept only in-frame beta chains. Here each entry gathers all rows of one CDR3 protein and keeps the most common genes and DNA. The V and J calls reflect TCRdb's pipeline rather than the authors' work. The sample yields almost 600,000 distinct CDR3 sequences; approximately 13% were counted once. Of the sample, around an eighth falls within the top ten clones.

The sequences come from PBMCs, collected on the day of the yellow fever booster vaccination. This clonotype was obtained from a man between 25 and 39 years old who received the YFV17D yellow fever vaccine. The rearrangement combines TRBV20-1 with TRBJ2-1; possibly the D gene is TRBD2, per 6 matching bases. Here the CDR3 is given as CSARLLALGLEQFF. The nucleotide sequence reads as follows: TGCAGTGCTAGATTACTAGCTTTGGGCCTTGAGCAGTTCTTC.